The 13 T cell receptor beta chains in this list originate from one sample, sequenced in a study of T cell changes during pregnancy in multiple sclerosis. The table came from immunoSEQ multiplex PCR; TCRdb's copy has only in-frame clones and leaves some out. This table holds tens of thousands of clones, around 85% found once. The material sequenced was CD8+ T cells from peripheral blood mononuclear cells, taken after pregnancy. The receptors were gathered from a female donor with multiple sclerosis, enrolled in a pregnancy study.

This chain joins TRBV6-1 and TRBJ2-5; 10 bases match TRBD2. V shed 3 bases and J 2 bases; nucleotides not matched to a gene: 3. Per germline, CDR1 MNHNS and CDR2 SASEGT. This CDR3 comprises 15 residues. The CDR3 DNA sequence: TGTGCCAGCAGTGAGCTAGCGGGGGTACAAGAGACCCAGTACTTC. Residues: CASSELAGVQETQYF.

This clone came up once. The V call is TRBV6-1, the J call TRBJ1-1; D is perhaps TRBD1 (5 bases). The germline CDR1 and CDR2 sequences are MNHNS and SASEGT. CDR3 length: 13 amino acids. The V and J ends lost 6 bases and 1 base respectively, with 9 bases between them. The CDR3 is CASSPTENTEAFF. CDR3 DNA sequence: TGTGCCAGCAGCCCGACAGAGAACACTGAAGCTTTCTTT.

The V call is TRBV12-5, the J call TRBJ2-7, with D uncertain. CDR1 is LGHNT, CDR2 FRNRAP, per germline. The CDR3 is 12 residues long. V dropped 7 bases and J dropped 0 bases, with 7 bases sitting between them. CDR3 residues: CASAGRSYEQYF. Here the CDR3 DNA reads TGTGCTAGTGCTGGGCGCTCCTACGAGCAGTACTTC.

The rearrangement links TRBV7-9 to TRBJ1-2; 7 nucleotides match TRBD1. Germline V CDR1 and CDR2: SEHNR, FQNEAQ (reference sequence). Trimming took 8 bases from V and 6 from J; bases not matched to a gene: 3. CDR3 length equals 11 residues. For the CDR3, the DNA is TGTGCCAGCGAGGGGGCGGATGGCTACACCTTC. Translating gives CASEGADGYTF.

The J gene is TRBJ2-5, the V gene TRBV5-4, with D possibly TRBD2 on 5 matching bases. V lost 1 base, J lost 3 bases, and 10 bases lay in between. The CDR3 sequence is 14 residues long. Germline CDR1 is SGHNT and CDR2 is YYREEE (reference sequence). The CDR3 DNA sequence: TGTGCCAGCAGCTTGCCAGAGAGGGAAGAGACCCAGTACTTC. This sequence encodes CASSLPEREETQYF.

The V and J genes are TRBV2 and TRBJ1-1; D is possibly TRBD1 (5 bases). V gave up 4 bases and J gave up 6 bases, with 18 bases separating them. This CDR3 is built from 15 residues. Germline V gene lookup returns CDR1 SNHLY and CDR2 FYNNEI. The CDR3 reads CASSVLLGGGAEAFF. As DNA, the CDR3 is TGTGCCAGCAGTGTTTTACTCGGCGGGGGGGCTGAAGCTTTCTTT.

This clone appeared a single time. The chain links TRBV2 to TRBJ2-1; 9 bases line up with TRBD2. CDR3 size: 15 residues. Per germline, CDR1 SNHLY and CDR2 FYNNEI. The V segment lost 8 bases and the J segment 5 bases; nucleotides outside the gene matches: 10. The CDR3 DNA sequence: TGTGCCAGCGGGGCTAGCGGGGAAGGGGACAATGAGCAGTTCTTC. The encoded protein is CASGASGEGDNEQFF. The whole variable domain, filled in from reference TRBV2 and TRBJ2-1, reads EPEVTQTPSHQVTQMGQEVILRCVPISNHLYFYWYRQILGQKVEFLVSFYNNEISEKSEIFDDQFSVERPDGSNFTLKIRSTKLEDSAMYFCASGASGEGDNEQFFGPGTRLTVL.

The chain joins TRBV19 to TRBJ2-4, with 8 bases lining up with TRBD1. CDR3 length: 16 residues. V lost 6 bases and J lost 2; bases outside the gene matches: 9. The V gene's germline CDR1 is LNHDA and CDR2 SQIVND (reference sequence). The CDR3 nucleotides are TGTGCCAGTAGCCTCGGACAGGGCTATCCCAAAAACATTCAGTACTTC. This encodes CASSLGQGYPKNIQYF.

The genes are TRBV4-3 and TRBJ2-1; 9 bases line up with TRBD2. Germline-derived CDR1 and CDR2 are LGHNA and YSLEER. Trimming removed 1 base from V and 2 bases from J; junction bases left unmatched: 0. This CDR3 is built from 15 residues. CDR3 nucleotides: TGCGCCAGCAGCCAAGGACTAGCGGCCTACAATGAGCAGTTCTTC. This codes for CASSQGLAAYNEQFF.

J is TRBJ1-2 and V is TRBV5-6, with TRBD1 identical over 8 bases. The CDR3 totals 14 residues. The trim removed 4 bases at V and 1 base at J, leaving 3 bases unmatched. Germline V lookup: CDR1 SGHDT, CDR2 YYEEEE. The CDR3 DNA reads TGTGCCAGCAGCACAGGGGGTGGTAACTATGGCTACACCTTC. Its translation: CASSTGGGNYGYTF. Using reference TRBV5-6 and TRBJ1-2 for the parts outside the CDR3, the full variable domain is DAGVTQSPTHLIKTRGQQVTLRCSPKSGHDTVSWYQQALGQGPQFIFQYYEEEERQRGNFPDRFSGHQFPNYSSELNVNALLLGDSALYLCASSTGGGNYGYTFGSGTRLTVV.

The chain links TRBV2 to TRBJ2-2; 12 positions match TRBD1. The CDR3 length is 16 residues. In germline, CDR1 is SNHLY, CDR2 FYNNEI. V lost 6 bases to trimming and J lost 6 bases; unmatched junction nucleotides: 8. CDR3 protein: CASRSPGQGASGELFF. The DNA of the CDR3 is TGTGCCAGCAGGTCACCGGGACAGGGGGCTTCCGGGGAGCTGTTTTTT.

Only one count was recorded for this clone. This chain uses TRBV28 with TRBJ1-2; D is possibly TRBD1 (5 bases). The CDR3 sequence is 14 residues long. V was shortened by 5 bases and J by 2 bases, with 12 bases between the two germline ends. Looked up from germline, CDR1 is MDHEN and CDR2 is SYDVKM. The CDR3 protein is CASSGGGTNYGYTF. The CDR3, as DNA: TGTGCCAGCAGTGGCGGGGGGACGAACTATGGCTACACCTTC.

The chain links TRBV9 to TRBJ2-7; 8 bases match TRBD2. The J segment lost 4 bases and the V segment lost 4 bases, leaving 7 bases of the junction unmatched. CDR1 and CDR2 (germline): SGDLS, YYNGEE. CDR3 length: 14 residues. CDR3 in DNA: TGTGCCAGCAGCCCCATAGCGGGACATTACGAGCAGTACTTC. Residues: CASSPIAGHYEQYF.